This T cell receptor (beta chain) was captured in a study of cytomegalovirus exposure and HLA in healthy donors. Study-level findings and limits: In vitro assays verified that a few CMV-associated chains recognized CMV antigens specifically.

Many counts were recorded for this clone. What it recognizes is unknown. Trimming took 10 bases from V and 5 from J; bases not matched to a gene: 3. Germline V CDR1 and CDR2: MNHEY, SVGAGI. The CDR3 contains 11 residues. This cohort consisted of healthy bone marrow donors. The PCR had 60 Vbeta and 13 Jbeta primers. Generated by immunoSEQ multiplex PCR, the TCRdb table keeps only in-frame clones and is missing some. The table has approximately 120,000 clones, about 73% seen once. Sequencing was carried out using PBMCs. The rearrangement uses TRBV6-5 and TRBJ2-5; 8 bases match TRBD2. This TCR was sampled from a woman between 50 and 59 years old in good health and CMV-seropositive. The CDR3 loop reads CATGTRETQYF. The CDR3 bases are TGTGCCACCGGGACTAGGGAGACCCAGTACTTC.